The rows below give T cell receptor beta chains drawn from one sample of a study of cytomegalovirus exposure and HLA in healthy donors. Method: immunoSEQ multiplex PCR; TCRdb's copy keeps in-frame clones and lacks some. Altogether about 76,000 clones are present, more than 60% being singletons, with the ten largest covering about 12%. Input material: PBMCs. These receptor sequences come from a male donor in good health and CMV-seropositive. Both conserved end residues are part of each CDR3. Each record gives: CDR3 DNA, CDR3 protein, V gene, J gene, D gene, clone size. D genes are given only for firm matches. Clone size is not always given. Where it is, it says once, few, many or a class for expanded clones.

TGCGCCAGCAGCCCCTCAGGATTCTACGAGCAGTACTTC	CASSPSGFYEQYF	TRBV5-1	TRBJ2-7	.	.
TGTGCCAGCAGCGTAGGAAACAGAGAAGAGACCCAGTACTTC	CASSVGNREETQYF	TRBV9	TRBJ2-5	.	.
TGTGCCAGCAGCCAAAGTGTGCAGCCCTTTTCGCGGGGCTACACCTTC	CASSQSVQPFSRGYTF	TRBV14	TRBJ1-2	.	.
TGTGCCAGCAGCTCGATAGGAGAGAGCTCCTACAATGAGCAGTTCTTC	CASSSIGESSYNEQFF	TRBV7-2	TRBJ2-1	.	.
TGCAGCGTCGGGCAGGGGGGCTACGAGCAGTACTTC	CSVGQGGYEQYF	TRBV29-1	TRBJ2-7	.	.
TGCGCCAGCAGCTTGTTCGTGCAAGCGGGAGGAGAGACCCAGTACTTC	CASSLFVQAGGETQYF	TRBV5-1	TRBJ2-5	TRBD2	.
TGTGCCAGCAGCCGGGCTCCGGCGGCGAGCGGATACGAGCAGTACTTC	CASSRAPAASGYEQYF	TRBV7-6	TRBJ2-7	.	.
TGTGCCAGCAGCGCGGGACAGGGAAGTCGCCACTCTGGAAACACCATATATTTT	CASSAGQGSRHSGNTIYF	TRBV5-4	TRBJ1-3	TRBD1	.
TGTGCCAGCAGTCCCACTACGAACACCGGGGAGCTGTTTTTT	CASSPTTNTGELFF	TRBV7-9	TRBJ2-2	.	.
TGCAGCGGGGGGGACCGAGCAACTAATGAAAAACTGTTTTTT	CSGGDRATNEKLFF	TRBV29-1	TRBJ1-4	.	.
TGCGCCAGCAGCCCACCGGGACTAGTGGGCGATGAGCAGTTCTTC	CASSPPGLVGDEQFF	TRBV5-1	TRBJ2-1	TRBD2	.
TGTGCCAGCTCACCGGGGGCGCAGGGGACCTACGAGCAGTACTTC	CASSPGAQGTYEQYF	TRBV18	TRBJ2-7	.	few
TGTGCCAGCAGCACAATCAGGGGCGTCCACGAGCAGTACTTC	CASSTIRGVHEQYF	TRBV5-6	TRBJ2-7	.	.